This T cell receptor beta chain was recorded in a study of blood T cell repertoires in COVID-19. The overall study: Material from acute and convalescent COVID-19 was sourced from the United States, Italy and Spain. Nucleic acid was either cDNA or gDNA, and it came from T cells, B-cell-depleted T cells, or PBMCs.

In the original analysis: Reference gene primer amplification in the assay estimated nucleated cell counts. The data were produced by immunoSEQ multiplex PCR, yet TCRdb's version contains in-frame clones alone and is incomplete. V and J calls and clone size follow that table, whereas D and trimming were derived from the DNA. Found here are roughly 280,000 clones, roughly 80% of them singletons; the top ten hold under 5.5%. Trimming took off 2 bases at V and 2 bases at J, with 6 bases between the two ends. The CDR3 totals 13 residues. CDR1 is SGHTA and CDR2 is FQGTGA in the germline V gene. The clonotype comes from a man in his 60s with acute or convalescent COVID-19. This chain uses TRBV7-3 with TRBJ1-1; D ambiguous. Sequencing used peripheral blood. In nucleotides, the CDR3 is TGTGCCAGCAGCTTATTGAGAAACACTGAAGCTTTCTTT. Protein product: CASSLLRNTEAFF.